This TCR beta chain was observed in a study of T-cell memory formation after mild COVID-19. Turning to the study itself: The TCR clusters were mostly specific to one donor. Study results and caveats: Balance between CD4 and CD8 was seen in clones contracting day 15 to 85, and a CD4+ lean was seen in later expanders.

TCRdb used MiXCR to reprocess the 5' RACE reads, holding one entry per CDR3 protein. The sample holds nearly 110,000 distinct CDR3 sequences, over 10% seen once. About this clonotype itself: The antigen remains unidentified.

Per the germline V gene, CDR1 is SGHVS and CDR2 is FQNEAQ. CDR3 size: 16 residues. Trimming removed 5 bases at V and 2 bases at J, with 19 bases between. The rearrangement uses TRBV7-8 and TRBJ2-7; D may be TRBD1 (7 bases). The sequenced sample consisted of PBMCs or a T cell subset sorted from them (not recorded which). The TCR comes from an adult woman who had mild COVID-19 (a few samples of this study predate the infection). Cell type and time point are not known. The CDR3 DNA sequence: TGTGCCAGCAGCACGGGGACTGGTGGGACAGCCTACGAGCAGTACTTC. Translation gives CASSTGTGGTAYEQYF. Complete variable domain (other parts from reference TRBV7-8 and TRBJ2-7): GAGVSQSPRYKVAKRGQDVALRCDPISGHVSLFWYQQALGQGPEFLTYFQNEAQLDKSGLPSDRFFAERPEGSVSTLKIQRTQQEDSAVYLCASSTGTGGTAYEQYFGPGTRLTVT.